This passage covers 31 T cell receptor beta chains from one sample sequenced in a study of breast tumors, draining lymph nodes, adjacent tissues (dated by TCRdb to the mid-2010s). The library came from multiplex PCR. For sequencing, an Illumina HiSeq 2000 was employed. TCRdb applied fastp at Q25 and MiXCR to the public reads, then kept only in-frame beta chains. Identical CDR3 protein sequences are pooled into one entry, listed with their most common genes and DNA. Within this sample are 15,000 or so distinct CDR3 sequences, with 45% to 70% of them counted one time only. The ten biggest clones cover more than 30% of the sample. Sequenced material: tumor-adjacent breast tissue. Receptor source: a female donor with breast cancer. Some clones in this sample may be carry-over from other donors' samples.

The CDR3 spells CASLRLGHNEQFF. In DNA, the CDR3 is TGTGCCAGCTTAAGGTTAGGGCACAATGAGCAGTTCTTC. The chain carries TRBV25-1 and TRBJ2-1; D not resolved. The length of the CDR3 is 13 residues. Trimming left V 8 bases short and J 5 bases short, with 13 bases between. Germline CDR1 reads MGHDK; CDR2 reads SYGVNS.

This clonotype was counted a few times. Here the CDR3 DNA reads TGCAGCGTCTGGACTGGCTCCTACGAGCAGTACTTC. Translation gives CSVWTGSYEQYF. The rearrangement links TRBV29-1 to TRBJ2-7, with a weak D call TRBD2 (5 bases). The V end lost 6 bases, the J end lost 0 bases, and 9 bases lay between the germline ends. This CDR3 has 12 residues. CDR1 SQVTM and CDR2 ANQGSEA come from the germline V gene.

This clonotype counts as medium-sized (0.01 to 0.1%). J is TRBJ1-2 and V is TRBV30; D is unresolved. The germline gives CDR1 GTSNPN, CDR2 SVGIG (reference sequence). This CDR3 spans 13 amino acids. Between the trimmed V and J ends, which lost 2 bases and 6 bases, there was a span of 13 bases. CDR3 nucleotide sequence: TGTGCCTGGAGTTCGGGGATCAGAAATGGCTACACCTTC. This gives the protein CAWSSGIRNGYTF. The full variable domain, its missing parts supplied by reference TRBV30 and TRBJ1-2, is SQTIHQWPATLVQPVGSPLSLECTVEGTSNPNLYWYRQAAGRGLQLLFYSVGIGQISSEVPQNLSASRPQDRQFILSSKKLLLSDSGFYLCAWSSGIRNGYTFGSGTRLTVV.

This clonotype was counted ten times or more. The V and J genes are TRBV18 and TRBJ1-1, with 7 bases identical to TRBD1. The CDR3 runs 16 residues. V trimming: 0 bases; J trimming: 2 bases; junction bases outside the gene matches: 6. CDR1 is KGHSH and CDR2 is LQKENI in the germline V gene. CDR3 sequence: CASSPPSQGSNTEAFF. CDR3 DNA sequence: TGTGCCAGCTCACCACCATCACAGGGGAGCAACACTGAAGCTTTCTTT.

The chain is built from TRBV20-1 and TRBJ2-5; 10 bases match TRBD2. The J segment lost 4 bases and the V segment lost 6 bases, leaving 8 bases of the junction unmatched. The length of the CDR3 is 14 residues. CDR1 and CDR2 (germline): DFQATT, SNEGSKA (reference sequence). The CDR3 is CSAILAGMRETQYF. The CDR3 DNA is TGCAGTGCAATACTAGCGGGAATGAGAGAGACCCAGTACTTC.

This clonotype has just one count. This chain joins TRBV7-9 and TRBJ2-3; D ambiguous. Germline CDR1 reads SEHNR; CDR2 reads FQNEAQ (reference sequence). The CDR3 loop spans 14 amino acids. V dropped 1 base and J dropped 4 bases, with 9 bases sitting between them. The CDR3 loop reads CASSLVGSADTQYF. CDR3 bases: TGTGCCAGCAGCTTAGTGGGAAGCGCAGATACGCAGTATTTT. The full variable domain, with the rest looked up from reference TRBV7-9 and TRBJ2-3, is DTGVSQNPRHKITKRGQNVTFRCDPISEHNRLYWYRQTLGQGPEFLTYFQNEAQLEKSRLLSDRFSAERPKGSFSTLEIQRTEQGDSAMYLCASSLVGSADTQYFGPGTRLTVL.

This clonotype has at least ten counts. The genes are TRBV18 and TRBJ2-5, with D possibly TRBD1 on 6 matching bases. V lost 3 bases, J lost 5 bases, and 19 bases lay in between. The germline V gene has CDR1 KGHSH and CDR2 LQKENI. The CDR3 spans 16 residues. CDR3: CASSPRQVTIGETQYF. CDR3 coding DNA: TGTGCCAGCTCACCTCGACAGGTAACCATCGGGGAGACCCAGTACTTC. Full variable domain (rest looked up from reference TRBV18 and TRBJ2-5): NAGVMQNPRHLVRRRGQEARLRCSPMKGHSHVYWYRQLPEEGLKFMVYLQKENIIDESGMPKERFSAEFPKEGPSILRIQQVVRGDSAAYFCASSPRQVTIGETQYFGPGTRLLVL.

In this sample, this clonotype is medium-sized (0.01 to 0.1%). The chain links TRBV29-1 to TRBJ2-5, with 8 positions matching TRBD2. Germline V gene data show CDR1 as SQVTM and CDR2 as ANQGSEA. The junction had 6 bases not matched to a gene; V was cut back by 2 bases and J by 4 bases. This CDR3 comprises 14 residues. The CDR3 DNA sequence: TGCAGCGTTGAAATAGCGGGAAGGGGAGAGACCCAGTACTTC. Encoded protein: CSVEIAGRGETQYF.

By sample fraction, this clonotype is medium-sized. The chain recombines TRBV5-6 with TRBJ1-2; tentative D call: TRBD1 (6 bases). Germline V gene data show CDR1 as SGHDT and CDR2 as YYEEEE. CDR3 length: 17 amino acids. V was shortened by 0 bases and J by 3 bases, with 18 bases between the two germline ends. The CDR3, as DNA: TGTGCCAGCAGCTTGGAGGGCAGGCAGGGGTCCCACTATGGCTACACCTTC. This sequence encodes CASSLEGRQGSHYGYTF.

This clonotype was observed once. This chain links TRBV6-5 with TRBJ2-1; a possible D gene is TRBD1 (5 bases). V lost 4 bases and J 5 bases, leaving 9 bases between the germline ends. The CDR3 has 13 residues. Germline V lookup: CDR1 MNHEY, CDR2 SVGAGI. CDR3 DNA sequence: TGTGCCAGCAGTTTCCTGACAGACAATGAGCAGTTCTTC. It yields the protein CASSFLTDNEQFF.

This clonotype is classed as medium-sized. The chain links TRBV5-1 to TRBJ2-7; 7 bases are shared with TRBD2. The CDR3 runs to 16 residues. Germline assignment: CDR1 SGHRS and CDR2 YFSETQ. V shed 3 bases, J shed 0 bases, and the junction held 9 bases outside the gene matches. As DNA, the CDR3 is TGCGCCAGCAGCTGGGATTTAACTAGCGTCTCCTACGAGCAGTACTTC. This translates into CASSWDLTSVSYEQYF.

This clonotype was found a few times. This chain connects TRBV6-1 to TRBJ1-1; D is unresolved. Germline V gene lookup returns CDR1 MNHNS and CDR2 SASEGT. The CDR3 runs 14 residues. The V gene lost 1 base and the J gene lost 1 base, with 7 bases spanning the gap. The CDR3, as DNA: TGTGCCAGCAGTGAAGAGGCGGCGAACACTGAAGCTTTCTTT. It codes for CASSEEAANTEAFF.

The rearrangement joins TRBV19 to TRBJ2-3; D gene unclear. From germline, CDR1 is LNHDA and CDR2 SQIVND (reference sequence). The CDR3 is 13 amino acids. Trimming took 9 bases from V and 2 from J, leaving 12 bases between them. CDR3 protein: CASSGQYTDTQYF. DNA of the CDR3: TGTGCCAGCTCCGGGCAGTACACAGATACGCAGTATTTT.

This clonotype was seen repeatedly, ten times or more. The V gene is TRBV11-1, the J gene TRBJ2-5; 7 bases are shared with TRBD2. CDR1 and CDR2 from the germline V gene are SGHAT and FQDESV (reference sequence). The CDR3 spans 16 residues. The V and J ends lost 3 bases and 5 bases, in that order; junction bases with no gene match: 12. The CDR3 loop is CASSFVLAALGETQYF. DNA for the CDR3: TGTGCCAGCAGCTTCGTGCTAGCGGCGCTGGGGGAGACCCAGTACTTC.

This clonotype was seen at least ten times. The chain uses TRBV7-3 and TRBJ1-1, with TRBD1 identical over 7 bases. The CDR3 runs to 13 residues. V gave up 5 bases and J gave up 6 bases; unmatched junction bases: 6. CDR1 and CDR2 (germline): SGHTA, FQGTGA. The CDR3 coding sequence is TGTGCCAGCAGCGCGGGGACAGCGGCTGAAGCTTTCTTT. Translating gives CASSAGTAAEAFF.

The V and J genes are TRBV7-8 and TRBJ2-7; 7 bases agree with TRBD2. With 7 bases clipped from V and 9 bases from J, the junction kept 3 bases outside the gene matches. The length of the CDR3 is 10 residues. Germline assignment: CDR1 SGHVS and CDR2 FQNEAQ. The CDR3 loop reads CASTPGGQYF. DNA of the CDR3: TGTGCCAGCACACCGGGGGGGCAGTACTTC.

This clonotype is medium-sized (0.01 to 0.1%) in the sample. The genes are TRBV5-6 and TRBJ2-1; D gene unclear. Germline V gives CDR1 SGHDT, CDR2 YYEEEE. Trimming pared 0 bases from V and 3 bases from J, leaving 10 bases between. The CDR3 has 15 amino acids. The CDR3: CASSLDLPNYNEQFF. CDR3 nucleotide sequence: TGTGCCAGCAGCTTGGATCTCCCCAACTACAATGAGCAGTTCTTC.

The DNA for the CDR3 is TGTGCCAGCAGCTTCGGGACAGGGGTCTCCTACGAGCAGTACTTC. This sequence encodes CASSFGTGVSYEQYF. The chain links TRBV7-9 to TRBJ2-7; TRBD1 agrees at 10 bases. V dropped 3 bases and J dropped 0; count of bases not matched to a gene: 2. Germline CDR1 and CDR2: SEHNR and FQNEAQ (reference sequence). The CDR3 is 15 amino acids.

This clonotype turned up a few times. The V and J genes are TRBV24-1 and TRBJ2-3, with D hard to call. CDR3 length: 12 amino acids. The germline V gene encodes CDR1 KGHDR and CDR2 SFDVKD. The V gene lost 5 bases and the J gene lost 5 bases, with 7 bases spanning the gap. The CDR3 sequence is CATSVFGDTQYF. In DNA form, the CDR3 reads TGTGCCACCAGTGTTTTCGGAGATACGCAGTATTTT.

This chain uses TRBV9 with TRBJ2-5; TRBD2 agrees at 12 bases. Germline CDR1 and CDR2: SGDLS and YYNGEE. V lost 0 bases and J lost 5; bases outside the gene matches: 5. This CDR3 has 16 residues. The CDR3 spells CASSVGASGGVETQYF. Written as DNA, the CDR3 is TGTGCCAGCAGCGTAGGGGCTAGCGGGGGGGTGGAGACCCAGTACTTC. The full variable domain, with the rest looked up from reference TRBV9 and TRBJ2-5, is DSGVTQTPKHLITATGQRVTLRCSPRSGDLSVYWYQQSLDQGLQFLIQYYNGEERAKGNILERFSAQQFPDLHSELNLSSLELGDSALYFCASSVGASGGVETQYFGPGTRLLVL.

J is TRBJ2-7 and V is TRBV10-3; 8 bases match TRBD2. Germline loops: CDR1 ENHRY, CDR2 SYGVKD. V dropped 7 bases and J dropped 7; count of bases not matched to a gene: 9. The CDR3 extends over 13 amino acids. CDR3 coding DNA: TGTGCCATCATGGGCCGGGAGCGGGGGGAGCAGTACTTC. Encoded protein: CAIMGRERGEQYF.

This clonotype has a count of ten or more. This chain connects TRBV7-6 to TRBJ2-5; D remains unclear. Germline CDR1 reads SGHVS; CDR2 reads FNYEAQ. The CDR3 has 13 amino acids. The V gene lost 0 bases and the J gene lost 5 bases, with 7 bases spanning the gap. DNA for the CDR3: TGTGCCAGCAGCTTAGCATATCAGGAGACCCAGTACTTC. Translated, it gives CASSLAYQETQYF.

The chain has TRBV7-3 and TRBJ1-3; D is possibly TRBD1 (5 bases). The V end was cut by 3 bases, the J end by 7 bases, with 13 bases between. The CDR3 has 14 amino acids. CDR1 SGHTA and CDR2 FQGTGA come from the germline V gene. CDR3 bases: TGTGCCAGCAGCTTTAGAAGGGGTGTGAACACCATATATTTT. It specifies CASSFRRGVNTIYF.

This clonotype was seen many times. One end of the junction varies from germline; a read error may be responsible. The genes are TRBV3-1 and TRBJ2-4, with 12 bases that match TRBD2. CDR1 is LGHDT and CDR2 is YNNKEL in the germline V gene (reference sequence). There are 15 residues in the CDR3. The CDR3 sequence is CASSPRVGLAGGPHF. The CDR3 DNA is TGTGCCAGCAGCCCCAGGGTAGGCCTAGCGGGGGGGCCACACTTC. Drawing the rest from reference TRBV3-1 and TRBJ2-4, the complete variable domain is DTAVSQTPKYLVTQMGNDKSIKCEQNLGHDTMYWYKQDSKKFLKIMFSYNNKELIINETVPNRFSPKSPDKAHLNLHINSLELGDSAVYFCASSPRVGLAGGPHFGAGTRLSVL.

Concerning this clonotype itself: A read error may produce the germline difference seen at one junction end. The genes are TRBV3-1 and TRBJ2-2; D possibly matches TRBD1 or TRBD2 (6 bases each). The germline gives CDR1 LGHDT, CDR2 YNNKEL (reference sequence). CDR3 size: 16 residues. CDR3 residues: CPSSRGRGLSTGELFF. CDR3 DNA: TGCCCCAGCAGCCGGGGACGGGGGCTATCCACCGGGGAGCTGTTTTTT.

The sample holds many counts of this clonotype. DNA of the CDR3: TGTGCCAGCAGTTACCCCAAAAGGGGCCCCTTGGATTTCGAGCAGTACTTC. The encoded protein is CASSYPKRGPLDFEQYF. This chain connects TRBV6-6 to TRBJ2-7, with D perhaps matching TRBD1 (5 bases). Germline-derived CDR1 and CDR2 are MNHNY and SVGAGI (reference sequence). The ends were cut back, 2 bases at V and 6 bases at J, with 23 bases in the middle. The length of the CDR3 is 17 residues.

This sequence joins TRBV2 and TRBJ2-1, with 7 bases lining up with TRBD2. Germline-derived CDR1 and CDR2 are SNHLY and FYNNEI. J was trimmed by 5 bases and V by 5 bases; bases with no gene match: 15. The CDR3 totals 17 residues. The CDR3 DNA reads TGTGCCAGCAGTCCAAGAGGCGGGACTAAACCACACAATGAGCAGTTCTTC. Translating gives CASSPRGGTKPHNEQFF.

This clonotype was found many times. It may be a read error: a sequence one base away is much more abundant. The gene calls are TRBV6-1 and TRBJ2-1; D remains ambiguous. CDR3 length: 15 amino acids. CDR1 MNHNS and CDR2 SASEGT come from the germline V gene. CDR3: CASSEEIDFYNEQSF. The CDR3 region has the DNA TGTGCCAGCAGTGAAGAAATAGACTTCTACAATGAGCAGTCCTTC.

The count of this clonotype is one. The genes are TRBV4-2 and TRBJ1-4; D gene ambiguous. The germline CDR1 and CDR2 sequences are LGHNA and YNFKEQ. Trimming pared 4 bases from V and 4 bases from J, leaving 13 bases between. The CDR3 length is 15 residues. CDR3 DNA sequence: TGTGCCAGCAGCCTCACTACCGGGCATAATGAAAAACTGTTTTTT. Protein product: CASSLTTGHNEKLFF.

This clonotype was found once. The J gene is TRBJ1-6, the V gene TRBV2, with D possibly matching TRBD1 (6 bases). The CDR3 has 14 amino acids. V lost 4 bases to trimming and J lost 10 bases, with 14 bases between them. Germline lookup yields CDR1 SNHLY and CDR2 FYNNEI. This chain's CDR3 is CASSGDMIGSPLHF. The CDR3 nucleotides are TGTGCCAGCAGTGGGGACATGATAGGATCACCCCTCCACTTT. The full variable domain, rest sourced from reference TRBV2 and TRBJ1-6, is EPEVTQTPSHQVTQMGQEVILRCVPISNHLYFYWYRQILGQKVEFLVSFYNNEISEKSEIFDDQFSVERPDGSNFTLKIRSTKLEDSAMYFCASSGDMIGSPLHFGNGTRLTVT.

The V gene is TRBV13, the J gene TRBJ2-7, with TRBD2 identical over 11 bases. The CDR3 has 18 residues. CDR1 is PRHDT, CDR2 FYEKMQ, per germline (reference sequence). V was clipped by 5 bases and J by 2 bases; unmatched bases: 14. The CDR3 sequence: CASSEEGVGTSGAYEQYF. CDR3 in DNA: TGTGCCAGCAGCGAAGAGGGGGTTGGGACTAGCGGAGCCTACGAGCAGTACTTC.